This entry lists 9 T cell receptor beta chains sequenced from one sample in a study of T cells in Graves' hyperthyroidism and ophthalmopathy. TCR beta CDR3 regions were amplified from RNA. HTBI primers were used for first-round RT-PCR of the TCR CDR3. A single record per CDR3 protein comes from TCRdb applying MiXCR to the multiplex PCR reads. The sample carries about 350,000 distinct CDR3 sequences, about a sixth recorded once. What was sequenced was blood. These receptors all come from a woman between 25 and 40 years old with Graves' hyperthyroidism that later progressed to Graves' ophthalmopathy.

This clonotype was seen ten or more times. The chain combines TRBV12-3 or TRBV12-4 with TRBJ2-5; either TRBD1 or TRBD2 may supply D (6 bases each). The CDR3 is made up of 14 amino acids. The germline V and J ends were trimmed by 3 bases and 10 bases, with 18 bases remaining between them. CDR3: CASSLGRNRGLQYF. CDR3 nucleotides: TGTGCCAGCAGTTTGGGCAGGAACCGGGGGCTCCAGTACTTC.

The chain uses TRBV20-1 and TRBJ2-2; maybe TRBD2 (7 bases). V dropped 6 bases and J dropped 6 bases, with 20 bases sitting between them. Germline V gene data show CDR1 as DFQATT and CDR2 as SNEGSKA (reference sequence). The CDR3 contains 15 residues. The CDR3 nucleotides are TGCAGTGCCCCCCCCCGGGGGGCGCAGGCCGGGGAGCTGTTTTTT. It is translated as CSAPPRGAQAGELFF.

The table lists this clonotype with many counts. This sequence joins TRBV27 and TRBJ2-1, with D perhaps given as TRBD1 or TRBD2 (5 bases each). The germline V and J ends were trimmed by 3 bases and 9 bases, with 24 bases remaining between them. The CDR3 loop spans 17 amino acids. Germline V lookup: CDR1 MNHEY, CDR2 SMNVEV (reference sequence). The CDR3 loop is CASSFIQLVGPRGEQFF. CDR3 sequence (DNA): TGTGCCAGCAGTTTCATACAACTAGTGGGGCCTCGGGGTGAGCAGTTCTTC.

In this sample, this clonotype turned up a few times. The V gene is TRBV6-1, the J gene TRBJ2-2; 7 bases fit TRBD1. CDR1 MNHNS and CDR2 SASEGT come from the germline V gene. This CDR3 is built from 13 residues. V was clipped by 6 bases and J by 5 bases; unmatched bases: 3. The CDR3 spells CASRQQGTGELFF. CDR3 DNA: TGTGCCAGCAGGCAACAGGGGACCGGGGAGCTGTTTTTT.

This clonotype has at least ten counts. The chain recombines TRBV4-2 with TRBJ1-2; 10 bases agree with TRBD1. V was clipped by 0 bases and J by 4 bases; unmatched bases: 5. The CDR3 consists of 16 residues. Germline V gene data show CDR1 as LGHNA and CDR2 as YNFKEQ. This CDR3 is CASSQDWTGGVYGYTF. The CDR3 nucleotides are TGTGCCAGCAGCCAAGATTGGACAGGGGGGGTCTATGGCTACACCTTC.

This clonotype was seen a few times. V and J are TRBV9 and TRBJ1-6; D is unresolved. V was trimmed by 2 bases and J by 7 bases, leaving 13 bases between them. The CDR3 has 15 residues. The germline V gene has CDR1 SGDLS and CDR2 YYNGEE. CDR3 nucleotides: TGTGCCAGCAGCGTTGACCTCCATGGAAATTCACCCCTCCACTTT. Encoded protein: CASSVDLHGNSPLHF.

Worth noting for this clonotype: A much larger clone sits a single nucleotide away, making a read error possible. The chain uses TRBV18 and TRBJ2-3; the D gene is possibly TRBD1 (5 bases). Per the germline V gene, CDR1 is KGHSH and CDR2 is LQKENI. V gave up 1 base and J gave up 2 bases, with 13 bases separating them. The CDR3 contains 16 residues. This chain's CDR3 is CASSPQVDSPTDTQYF. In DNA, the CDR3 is TGTGCCAGCTCACCACAGGTTGACAGCCCCACAGATACGCAGTATTTT.

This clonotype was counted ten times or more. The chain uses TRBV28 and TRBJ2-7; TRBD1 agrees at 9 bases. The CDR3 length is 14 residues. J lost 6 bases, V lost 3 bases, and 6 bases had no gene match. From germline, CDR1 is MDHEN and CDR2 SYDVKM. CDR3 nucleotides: TGTGCCAGCAGTTTTGCGGGACAGGGTTTCGAGCAGTACTTC. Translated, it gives CASSFAGQGFEQYF.

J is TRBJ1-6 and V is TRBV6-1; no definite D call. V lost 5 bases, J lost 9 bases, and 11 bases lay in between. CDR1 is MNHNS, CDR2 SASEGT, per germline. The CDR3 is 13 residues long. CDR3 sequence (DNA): TGTGCCAGCAGTAATGACCTATTTTCACCCCTCCACTTT. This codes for CASSNDLFSPLHF.